The 17 T cell receptor beta chains below were found in one sample sequenced in a study of Graves' ophthalmopathy and Graves' hyperthyroidism. From RNA, the CDR3 regions of TCR beta chains were amplified and sequenced. HTBI-primed first-round RT-PCR preceded second-round multiplex PCR. In TCRdb, the multiplex PCR reads were re-called with MiXCR into one record per CDR3 protein. Among 350,000 to 450,000 distinct CDR3 sequences listed, around 18% were seen once. Sequences were obtained from peripheral blood. These receptors came from a young woman with Graves' ophthalmopathy.

At least ten counts were recorded for this clonotype. The CDR3 spells CAWTARDWNTEAFF. CDR3 DNA: TGTGCCTGGACCGCCCGGGACTGGAACACTGAAGCTTTCTTT. The V call is TRBV30, the J call TRBJ1-1; D may be TRBD1 (5 bases). The germline CDR1 and CDR2 sequences are GTSNPN and SVGIG (reference sequence). The V and J ends lost 4 bases and 1 base respectively, with 13 bases between them. This CDR3 region has 14 residues.

This sequence joins TRBV2 and TRBJ1-2, with D possibly TRBD1 on 5 matching bases. The germline gives CDR1 SNHLY, CDR2 FYNNEI. The CDR3 spans 12 residues. Trimming removed 6 bases at V and 5 bases at J, with 10 bases between. The CDR3 reads CASRADSYGYTF. CDR3 DNA: TGTGCCAGCAGGGCAGACAGTTATGGCTACACCTTC.

Many counts were recorded for this clonotype. V and J are TRBV12-3 or TRBV12-4 and TRBJ2-7; D unclear. Trimming left V 6 bases short and J 4 bases short, with 16 bases between. The CDR3 spans 14 residues. The CDR3: CASSAFWGPYEQYF. CDR3 in DNA: TGTGCCAGCAGCGCCTTTTGGGGTCCTTACGAGCAGTACTTC.

This clonotype was seen ten or more times. The chain uses TRBV7-2 and TRBJ1-5; 9 nucleotides line up with TRBD1. The CDR3 consists of 16 residues. Germline V lookup: CDR1 SGHTA, CDR2 FQGNSA. J gave up 3 bases and V 1 base, and 4 bases lay outside the gene matches. This chain's CDR3 is CASSLGYRGLNQPQHF. CDR3 in DNA: TGTGCCAGCAGCTTAGGCTACAGGGGGCTCAATCAGCCCCAGCATTTT.

The table lists this clonotype with many counts. J is TRBJ1-3 and V is TRBV5-6; D gene unclear. V shed 5 bases and J shed 4 bases, with 7 bases lying between them. Germline V gene data show CDR1 as SGHDT and CDR2 as YYEEEE. This CDR3 comprises 12 residues. CDR3 bases: TGTGCCAGCAGTAGGCTAGGAAACACCATATATTTT. Protein: CASSRLGNTIYF. Supplemented by reference TRBV5-6 and TRBJ1-3, the full variable domain reads DAGVTQSPTHLIKTRGQQVTLRCSPKSGHDTVSWYQQALGQGPQFIFQYYEEEERQRGNFPDRFSGHQFPNYSSELNVNALLLGDSALYLCASSRLGNTIYFGEGSWLTVV.

Many counts were recorded for this clonotype. The chain uses TRBV12-3 or TRBV12-4 and TRBJ2-7; 8 bases are a match to TRBD2. V lost 6 bases, J lost 3 bases, and 10 bases stayed unmatched. This CDR3 comprises 15 residues. The CDR3 DNA sequence: TGTGCCAGCAGGGGGACTAGAAGTGGTGACTACGAGCAGTACTTC. Residues: CASRGTRSGDYEQYF.

This clonotype was counted ten times or more. The chain employs TRBV7-2 and TRBJ2-2; D gene ambiguous. The germline V gene encodes CDR1 SGHTA and CDR2 FQGNSA. The CDR3 extends over 16 amino acids. Deletions cut 3 bases from V and 0 bases from J, with 11 bases between. In nucleotides, the CDR3 is TGTGCCAGCAGCTTCAGGACCCGGGCGAACACCGGGGAGCTGTTTTTT. Protein sequence: CASSFRTRANTGELFF.

The rearrangement links TRBV28 to TRBJ1-1; 7 positions match TRBD1. Germline loops: CDR1 MDHEN, CDR2 SYDVKM. V shed 5 bases and J 8 bases; nucleotides not matched to a gene: 11. This CDR3 contains 14 residues. The chain's CDR3 is CASSTRNRGSEAFF. CDR3 nucleotide sequence: TGTGCCAGCAGTACCAGAAACAGGGGCAGCGAAGCTTTCTTT.

This clonotype was observed many times. The CDR3 sequence: CASSNYRYEQYF. The DNA of the CDR3 is TGTGCCAGCAGCAATTACAGATACGAGCAGTACTTC. The rearrangement uses TRBV28 and TRBJ2-7, with unresolved D. With 6 bases removed from V and 4 bases from J, the gap between germline ends came to 10 bases. The length of the CDR3 is 12 residues. Germline V gives CDR1 MDHEN, CDR2 SYDVKM.

This chain uses TRBV11-2 with TRBJ1-1; the D is unclear. The V end lost 2 bases, the J end lost 7 bases, and 8 bases lay between the germline ends. CDR3 length: 12 amino acids. Germline V gene sequence: CDR1 SGHAT, CDR2 FQNNGV. The CDR3 sequence: CASSLSSVEAFF. The CDR3 region has the DNA TGTGCCAGCAGCTTATCATCTGTTGAAGCTTTCTTT.

There are many counts of this clonotype. The chain is built from TRBV19 and TRBJ1-6; D is perhaps TRBD1 (5 bases). V lost 1 base, J lost 9 bases, and 13 bases lay in between. Germline-derived CDR1 and CDR2 are LNHDA and SQIVND (reference sequence). The CDR3 is made up of 15 amino acids. The CDR3 reads CASSIAGVPASPLHF. The CDR3 coding sequence is TGTGCCAGTAGTATAGCGGGGGTACCGGCTTCACCCCTCCACTTT.

This clonotype was recorded at least ten times. The chain employs TRBV7-2 and TRBJ2-7; D is possibly TRBD1 or TRBD2 (6 bases each). The V and J ends lost 1 base and 4 bases respectively, with 14 bases between them. CDR3 size: 15 residues. Germline CDR1 SGHTA, CDR2 FQGNSA. The chain's CDR3 is CASSLGGGTPYEQYF. The CDR3 nucleotides are TGTGCCAGCAGCTTAGGAGGGGGGACTCCTTACGAGCAGTACTTC. Combining the CDR3 with reference TRBV7-2 and TRBJ2-7 gives the whole variable domain GAGVSQSPSNKVTEKGKDVELRCDPISGHTALYWYRQSLGQGLEFLIYFQGNSAPDKSGLPSDRFSAERTGGSVSTLTIQRTQQEDSAVYLCASSLGGGTPYEQYFGPGTRLTVT.

In its sample, this clonotype was seen many times. The DNA for the CDR3 is TGTGCCTGGAGTGCCCTGACAGGGAATGGAAACACCATATATTTT. It specifies CAWSALTGNGNTIYF. This sequence joins TRBV30 and TRBJ1-3; 7 bases map to TRBD1. This CDR3 spans 15 amino acids. Trimming at V came to 1 base and at J to 3 bases, leaving 6 bases not matched to a gene. CDR1 is GTSNPN, CDR2 SVGIG, per germline (reference sequence).

This clonotype was detected once. J is TRBJ2-5 and V is TRBV12-3 or TRBV12-4; 12 positions match TRBD1. The J segment lost 2 bases and the V segment lost 4 bases, leaving 11 bases of the junction unmatched. The CDR3 runs 18 residues. In DNA, the CDR3 is TGTGCCAGCAGTTCGTCCCCCGGGACAGGGGGCATTCAAGAGACCCAGTACTTC. Its protein product is CASSSSPGTGGIQETQYF.

This clonotype was counted many times. The genes are TRBV6-2 or TRBV6-3 and TRBJ2-7, with TRBD2 identical over 9 bases. J lost 4 bases, V lost 0 bases, and 1 base had no gene match. Germline V gene sequence: CDR1 MNHEY, CDR2 SVGEGT. This CDR3 is built from 14 residues. The CDR3 loop reads CASSYSSGSYEQYF. CDR3 DNA sequence: TGTGCCAGCAGTTACTCTAGCGGGAGTTACGAGCAGTACTTC.

This clonotype was detected ten times or more. V gene TRBV6-1 combines with J gene TRBJ2-6; 11 nucleotides agree with TRBD1. The CDR3 totals 18 residues. V dropped 4 bases and J dropped 0; count of bases not matched to a gene: 5. Germline V gives CDR1 MNHNS, CDR2 SASEGT. CDR3 residues: CASSARTGGSSGANVLTF. CDR3 sequence (DNA): TGTGCCAGCAGTGCGAGGACAGGGGGCAGCTCTGGGGCCAACGTCCTGACTTTC.

This rearrangement joins TRBV6-5 to TRBJ1-5; 7 nucleotides align to TRBD1. CDR3 length equals 14 residues. Germline-derived CDR1 and CDR2 are MNHEY and SVGAGI. V gave up 4 bases and J gave up 6 bases; unmatched junction bases: 6. Here the CDR3 DNA reads TGTGCCAGCAGTTCCGGACAGGACGTTCAGCCCCAGCATTTT. Translated: CASSSGQDVQPQHF.